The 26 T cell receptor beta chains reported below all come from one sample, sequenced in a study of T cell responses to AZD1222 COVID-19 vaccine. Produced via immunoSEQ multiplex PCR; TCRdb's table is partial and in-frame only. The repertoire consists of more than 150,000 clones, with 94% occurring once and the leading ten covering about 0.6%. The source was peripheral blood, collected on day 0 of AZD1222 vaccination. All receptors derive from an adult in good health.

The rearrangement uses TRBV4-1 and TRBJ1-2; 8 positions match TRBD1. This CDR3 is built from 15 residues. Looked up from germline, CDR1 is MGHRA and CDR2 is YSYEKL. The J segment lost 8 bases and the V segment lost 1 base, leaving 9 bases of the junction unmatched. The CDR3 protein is CASSQVGQGLGGYTF. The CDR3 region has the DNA TGCGCCAGCAGCCAAGTCGGACAGGGACTAGGCGGCTACACCTTC.

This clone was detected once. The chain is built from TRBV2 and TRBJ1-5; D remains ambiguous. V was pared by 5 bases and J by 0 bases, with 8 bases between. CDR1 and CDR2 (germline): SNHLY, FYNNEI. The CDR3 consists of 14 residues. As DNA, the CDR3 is TGTGCCAGCAGTAATCGGCATAGCAATCAGCCCCAGCATTTT. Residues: CASSNRHSNQPQHF.

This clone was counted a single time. The CDR3 sequence: CAIWPGNTEAFF. CDR3 nucleotide sequence: TGTGCCATCTGGCCAGGGAACACTGAAGCTTTCTTT. The V call is TRBV10-3, the J call TRBJ1-1, with D hard to call. Looked up from germline, CDR1 is ENHRY and CDR2 is SYGVKD. The CDR3 is 12 amino acids. The V end was cut by 8 bases, the J end by 1 base, with 8 bases between.

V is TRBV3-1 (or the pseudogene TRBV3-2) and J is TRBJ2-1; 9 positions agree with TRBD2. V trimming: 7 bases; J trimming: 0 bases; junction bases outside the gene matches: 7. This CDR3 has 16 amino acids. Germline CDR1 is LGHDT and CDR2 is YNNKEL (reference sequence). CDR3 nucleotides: TGTGCCAGCAAGCGGACTAGCGCCCGCTCCTACAATGAGCAGTTCTTC. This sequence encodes CASKRTSARSYNEQFF.

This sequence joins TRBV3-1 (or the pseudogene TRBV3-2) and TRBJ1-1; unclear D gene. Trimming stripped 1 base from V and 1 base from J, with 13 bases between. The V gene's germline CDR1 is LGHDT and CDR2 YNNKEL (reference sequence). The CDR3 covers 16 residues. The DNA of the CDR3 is TGTGCCAGCAGCCAAGGCTTGTGGACGGCGAACACTGAAGCTTTCTTT. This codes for CASSQGLWTANTEAFF.

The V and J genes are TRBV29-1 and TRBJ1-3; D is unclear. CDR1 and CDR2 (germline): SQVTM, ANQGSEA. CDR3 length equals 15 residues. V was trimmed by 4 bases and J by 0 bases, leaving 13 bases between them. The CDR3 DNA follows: TGCAGCGTTGGGGCCAGGACCCTCTCTGGAAACACCATATATTTT. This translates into CSVGARTLSGNTIYF.

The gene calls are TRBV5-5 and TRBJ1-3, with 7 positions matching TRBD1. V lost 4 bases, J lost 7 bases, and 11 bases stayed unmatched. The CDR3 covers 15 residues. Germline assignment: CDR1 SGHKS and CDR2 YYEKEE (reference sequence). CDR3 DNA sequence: TGTGCCAGCAGCCGATTTGACAGGGACGAGAACACCATATATTTT. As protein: CASSRFDRDENTIYF.

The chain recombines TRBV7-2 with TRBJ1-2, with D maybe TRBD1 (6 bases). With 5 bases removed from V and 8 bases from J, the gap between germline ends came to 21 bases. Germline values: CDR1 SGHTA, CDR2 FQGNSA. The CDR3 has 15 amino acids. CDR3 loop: CASSPPALQGDGYTF. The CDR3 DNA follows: TGTGCCAGCAGCCCGCCCGCCCTACAGGGAGACGGCTACACCTTC.

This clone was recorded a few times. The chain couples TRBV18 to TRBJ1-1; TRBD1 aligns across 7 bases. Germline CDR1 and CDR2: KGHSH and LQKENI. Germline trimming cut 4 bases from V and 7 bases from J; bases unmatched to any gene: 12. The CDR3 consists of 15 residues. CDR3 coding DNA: TGTGCCAGCTCACTAGTGGGGGGACAGACGAGTGAAGCTTTCTTT. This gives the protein CASSLVGGQTSEAFF.

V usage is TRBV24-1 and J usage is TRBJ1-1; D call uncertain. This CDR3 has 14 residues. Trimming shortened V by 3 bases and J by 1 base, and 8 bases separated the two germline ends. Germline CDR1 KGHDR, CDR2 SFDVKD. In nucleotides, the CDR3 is TGTGCCACCAGTGATCCTCGATCGAACACTGAAGCTTTCTTT. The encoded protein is CATSDPRSNTEAFF.

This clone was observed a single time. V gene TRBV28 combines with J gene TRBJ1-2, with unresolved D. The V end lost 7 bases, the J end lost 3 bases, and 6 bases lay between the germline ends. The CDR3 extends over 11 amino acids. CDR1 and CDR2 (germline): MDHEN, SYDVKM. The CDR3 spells CASNRDYGYTF. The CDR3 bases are TGTGCCAGCAACAGAGACTATGGCTACACCTTC.

The CDR3 here is CASSVGMGAKTQYF. For the CDR3, the DNA is TGTGCCAGCAGCGTAGGCATGGGGGCGAAGACGCAGTATTTT. This chain joins TRBV9 and TRBJ2-3, with D possibly being TRBD1 (6 bases). CDR3 length equals 14 residues. From germline, CDR1 is SGDLS and CDR2 YYNGEE. Trimming removed 0 bases from V and 9 bases from J, with 14 bases in between. The variable domain in full, with the rest retrieved from reference TRBV9 and TRBJ2-3, is DSGVTQTPKHLITATGQRVTLRCSPRSGDLSVYWYQQSLDQGLQFLIQYYNGEERAKGNILERFSAQQFPDLHSELNLSSLELGDSALYFCASSVGMGAKTQYFGPGTRLTVL.

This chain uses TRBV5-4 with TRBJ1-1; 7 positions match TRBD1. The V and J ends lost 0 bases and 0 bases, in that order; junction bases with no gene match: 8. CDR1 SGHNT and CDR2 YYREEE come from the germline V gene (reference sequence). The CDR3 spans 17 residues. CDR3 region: CASSLVGRGEMNTEAFF. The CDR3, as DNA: TGTGCCAGCAGCTTGGTCGGCAGGGGGGAAATGAACACTGAAGCTTTCTTT.

The CDR3 DNA reads TGCGCCAGCAGCTTGGGTTTCGGGACCCCCATGAACACCATATATTTT. Translated, it gives CASSLGFGTPMNTIYF. The chain couples TRBV5-1 to TRBJ1-3, with a possible D match to TRBD1 (5 bases). CDR3 size: 16 residues. Trimming took 0 bases from V and 7 from J, leaving 17 bases between them. Germline CDR1 is SGHRS and CDR2 is YFSETQ.

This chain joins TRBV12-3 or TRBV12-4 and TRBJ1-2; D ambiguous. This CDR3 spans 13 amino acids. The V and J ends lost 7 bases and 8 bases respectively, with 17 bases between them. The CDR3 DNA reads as TGTGCCAGCACTCGCGATACCATGGGGGGCTACACCTTC. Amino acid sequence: CASTRDTMGGYTF.

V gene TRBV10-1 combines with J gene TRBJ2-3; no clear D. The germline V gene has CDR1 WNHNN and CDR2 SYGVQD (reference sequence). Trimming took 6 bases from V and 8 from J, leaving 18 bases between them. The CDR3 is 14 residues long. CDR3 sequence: CASSPRTGLRTQYF. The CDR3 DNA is TGCGCCAGCAGCCCCCGAACGGGTTTGCGTACGCAGTATTTT.

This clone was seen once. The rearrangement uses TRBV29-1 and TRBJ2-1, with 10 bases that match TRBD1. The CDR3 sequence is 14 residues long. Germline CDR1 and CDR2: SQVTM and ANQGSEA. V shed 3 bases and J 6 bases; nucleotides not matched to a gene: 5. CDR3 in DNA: TGCAGCGTTGAGGGGACAGGGGTGGGCAATGAGCAGTTCTTC. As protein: CSVEGTGVGNEQFF.

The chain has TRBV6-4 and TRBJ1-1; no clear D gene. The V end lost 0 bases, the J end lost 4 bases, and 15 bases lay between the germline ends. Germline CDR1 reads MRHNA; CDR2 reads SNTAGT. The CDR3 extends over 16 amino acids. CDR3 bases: TGTGCCAGCAGTGACTCTGAACTCACGCCGGGCACTGAAGCTTTCTTT. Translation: CASSDSELTPGTEAFF.

The CDR3 protein is CASSLDGRRADTQYF. The DNA for the CDR3 is TGTGCCAGCAGCTTAGACGGTCGCCGCGCGGATACGCAGTATTTT. The chain combines TRBV7-6 with TRBJ2-3; D remains ambiguous. Trimming took 1 base from V and 6 from J, leaving 14 bases between them. Germline V CDR1 and CDR2: SGHVS, FNYEAQ. This CDR3 region has 15 residues. The whole variable domain, remainder taken from reference TRBV7-6 and TRBJ2-3, is GAGVSQSPRYKVTKRGQDVALRCDPISGHVSLYWYRQALGQGPEFLTYFNYEAQQDKSGLPNDRFSAERPEGSISTLTIQRTEQRDSAMYRCASSLDGRRADTQYFGPGTRLTVL.

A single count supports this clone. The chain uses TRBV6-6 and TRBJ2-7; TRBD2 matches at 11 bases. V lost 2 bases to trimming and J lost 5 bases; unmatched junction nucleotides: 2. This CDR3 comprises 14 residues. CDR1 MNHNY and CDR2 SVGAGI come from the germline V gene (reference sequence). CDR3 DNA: TGTGCCAGCAGTTACGAACTAGCGGGAGACGAGCAGTACTTC. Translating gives CASSYELAGDEQYF.

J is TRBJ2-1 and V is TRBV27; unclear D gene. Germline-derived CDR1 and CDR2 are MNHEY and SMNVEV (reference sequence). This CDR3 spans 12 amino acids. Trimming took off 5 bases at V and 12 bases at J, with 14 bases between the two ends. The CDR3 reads CASSAMGHGQFF. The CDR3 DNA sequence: TGTGCCAGCAGTGCCATGGGTCACGGGCAGTTCTTC.

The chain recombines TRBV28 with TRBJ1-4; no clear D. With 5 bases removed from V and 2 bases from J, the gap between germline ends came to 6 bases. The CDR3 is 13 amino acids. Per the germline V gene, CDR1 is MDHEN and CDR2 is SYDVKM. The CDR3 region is CASSPVTNEKLFF. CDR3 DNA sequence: TGTGCCAGCAGTCCAGTTACTAATGAAAAACTGTTTTTT.

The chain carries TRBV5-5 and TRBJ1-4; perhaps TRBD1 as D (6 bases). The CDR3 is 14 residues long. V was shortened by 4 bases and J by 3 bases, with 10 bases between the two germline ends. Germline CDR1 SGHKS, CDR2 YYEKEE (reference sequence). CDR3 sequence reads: CASSVRGANEKLFF. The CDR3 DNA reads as TGTGCCAGCAGCGTCAGGGGTGCTAATGAAAAACTGTTTTTT.

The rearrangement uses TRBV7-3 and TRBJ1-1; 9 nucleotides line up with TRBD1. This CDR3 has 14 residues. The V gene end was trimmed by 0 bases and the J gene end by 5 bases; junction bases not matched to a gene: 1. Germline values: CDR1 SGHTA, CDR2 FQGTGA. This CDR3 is CASSLTGQGTEAFF. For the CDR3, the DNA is TGTGCCAGCAGCTTAACGGGACAGGGAACTGAAGCTTTCTTT.

CDR3 DNA: TGTGCCAGCTCACAAGATCCGGGATATGGCTACACCTTC. Its translation is CASSQDPGYGYTF. The rearrangement joins TRBV18 to TRBJ1-2, with D uncertain. The CDR3 spans 13 residues. V was cut by 4 bases and J by 5 bases, with 11 bases left in between. Germline V gene sequence: CDR1 KGHSH, CDR2 LQKENI.

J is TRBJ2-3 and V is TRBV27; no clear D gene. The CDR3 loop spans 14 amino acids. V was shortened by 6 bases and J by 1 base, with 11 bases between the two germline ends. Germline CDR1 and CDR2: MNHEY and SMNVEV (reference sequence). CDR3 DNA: TGTGCCAGCAGAATTGCGTCTGGCACAGATACGCAGTATTTT. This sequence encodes CASRIASGTDTQYF.